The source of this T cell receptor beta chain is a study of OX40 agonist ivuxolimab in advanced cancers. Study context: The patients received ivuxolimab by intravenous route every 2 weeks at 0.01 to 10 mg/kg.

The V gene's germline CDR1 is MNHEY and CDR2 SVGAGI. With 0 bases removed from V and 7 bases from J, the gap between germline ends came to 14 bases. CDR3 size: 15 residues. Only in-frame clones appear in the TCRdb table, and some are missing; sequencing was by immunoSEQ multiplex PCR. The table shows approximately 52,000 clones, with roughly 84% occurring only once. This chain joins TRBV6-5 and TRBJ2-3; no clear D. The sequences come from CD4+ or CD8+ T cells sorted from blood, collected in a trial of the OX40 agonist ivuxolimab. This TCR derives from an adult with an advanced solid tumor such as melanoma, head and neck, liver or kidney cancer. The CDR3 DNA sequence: TGTGCCAGCAGTTACTCGGCGGCCCCGGGTAATACGCAGTATTTT. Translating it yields CASSYSAAPGNTQYF.